Presented here are 15 T cell receptor beta chains from one specimen sequenced in a study of cytomegalovirus exposure and HLA in healthy donors. The PCR employed 60 Vbeta primers together with 13 Jbeta primers. The protocol was immunoSEQ multiplex PCR, while the TCRdb copy is restricted to in-frame clones and leaves out a portion. The sample shows 90,000 to 150,000 clones, around 70% of them seen only once. The sequencing sample was made of PBMCs. These receptors were taken from a woman between 40 and 50 years old in good health and CMV-seropositive.

In regard to this clone: This clone may be a read error of a much larger clone one base away. The chain couples TRBV7-9 to TRBJ2-1; D uncertain. V lost 1 base and J lost 3, with 4 bases in between. The CDR3 totals 13 residues. Germline values: CDR1 SEHNR, CDR2 FQNEAQ (reference sequence). The CDR3 DNA sequence: TGTGCCAGCAGCTTAGACAGCTACAATGAGCAGTTCTTC. Translating gives CASSLDSYNEQFF.

J is TRBJ1-1 and V is TRBV2; 7 bases map to TRBD1. Germline CDR1 is SNHLY and CDR2 is FYNNEI. Germline trimming cut 5 bases from V and 1 base from J; bases unmatched to any gene: 7. The CDR3 loop spans 15 amino acids. The CDR3 is CASSMGQMQNTEAFF. The CDR3 coding sequence is TGTGCCAGCAGTATGGGACAGATGCAGAACACTGAAGCTTTCTTT.

The chain recombines TRBV15 with TRBJ1-1, with D uncertain. V lost 0 bases and J 10 bases, leaving 9 bases between the germline ends. The CDR3 extends over 12 amino acids. Germline loops: CDR1 LNHNV, CDR2 YYDKDF (reference sequence). The CDR3 nucleotides are TGTGCCACCAGCAGAGACAAATGGCTAGCTTTCTTT. This encodes CATSRDKWLAFF.

As regards this clone: Other DNA sequences in the same sample also yield this CDR3. This sequence joins TRBV7-9 and TRBJ1-1; TRBD1 might be the D (6 bases). The CDR3 loop spans 14 amino acids. CDR1 and CDR2 from the germline V gene are SEHNR and FQNEAQ (reference sequence). The V end was cut by 3 bases, the J end by 0 bases, with 8 bases between. The CDR3 DNA reads as TGTGCCAGCAGCTTCGGACAGATGAACACTGAAGCTTTCTTT. Its translation: CASSFGQMNTEAFF.

The chain has TRBV4-1 and TRBJ1-2; the match to TRBD1 covers 9 bases. The CDR3 is 13 residues long. V gave up 4 bases and J gave up 7 bases; unmatched junction bases: 4. CDR1 and CDR2 (germline): MGHRA, YSYEKL. This CDR3 is CASSLNRGPGYTF. The DNA of the CDR3 is TGCGCCAGCAGCCTCAACAGGGGGCCTGGCTACACCTTC.

CDR3 nucleotide sequence: TGTGCCAGCAGTCCAGGAGGGGGCGATAGATACGAGCAGTACTTC. This gives the protein CASSPGGGDRYEQYF. This chain uses TRBV5-4 with TRBJ2-7; D is possibly TRBD1 (7 bases). Germline lookup yields CDR1 SGHNT and CDR2 YYREEE (reference sequence). V was pared by 5 bases and J by 4 bases, with 19 bases between. The CDR3 is 15 residues long. The whole variable domain, filled in from reference TRBV5-4 and TRBJ2-7, reads ETGVTQSPTHLIKTRGQQVTLRCSSQSGHNTVSWYQQALGQGPQFIFQYYREEENGRGNFPPRFSGLQFPNYSSELNVNALELDDSALYLCASSPGGGDRYEQYFGPGTRLTVT.

V usage is TRBV5-1 and J usage is TRBJ2-5, with TRBD1 as a possible D gene (6 bases). Trimming removed 6 bases at V and 4 bases at J, with 13 bases between. The V gene's germline CDR1 is SGHRS and CDR2 YFSETQ. CDR3 length: 13 amino acids. The CDR3 loop is CASKFWGRETQYF. In DNA, the CDR3 is TGCGCCAGCAAATTCTGGGGGCGAGAGACCCAGTACTTC.

The V and J genes are TRBV7-3 and TRBJ1-6; no firm D call. The CDR3 sequence is 14 residues long. From germline, CDR1 is SGHTA and CDR2 FQGTGA. The V end lost 2 bases, the J end lost 9 bases, and 11 bases lay between the germline ends. The CDR3 bases are TGTGCCAGCAGCTTAGGGCCAGGTAGTTCACCCCTCCACTTT. The encoded protein is CASSLGPGSSPLHF.

This chain joins TRBV4-3 and TRBJ1-2, with D possibly being TRBD1 (6 bases). CDR1 is LGHNA and CDR2 is YSLEER in the germline V gene. This CDR3 spans 15 amino acids. V was trimmed by 6 bases and J by 6 bases, leaving 20 bases between them. DNA of the CDR3: TGCGCCAGCAGGCCTCTTCACACAGGGTGGGATGGCTACACCTTC. Translated: CASRPLHTGWDGYTF.

This chain links TRBV7-8 with TRBJ2-3; TRBD2 aligns across 9 bases. Germline V lookup: CDR1 SGHVS, CDR2 FQNEAQ. The J segment lost 4 bases and the V segment lost 0 bases, leaving 8 bases of the junction unmatched. The CDR3 is made up of 17 amino acids. The CDR3 is CASSLAIGRTSADTQYF. CDR3 DNA sequence: TGTGCCAGCAGCTTAGCAATCGGGCGGACTAGCGCAGATACGCAGTATTTT. Full variable domain (remainder filled in from reference TRBV7-8 and TRBJ2-3): GAGVSQSPRYKVAKRGQDVALRCDPISGHVSLFWYQQALGQGPEFLTYFQNEAQLDKSGLPSDRFFAERPEGSVSTLKIQRTQQEDSAVYLCASSLAIGRTSADTQYFGPGTRLTVL.

This clone was detected only a few times. The rearrangement uses TRBV6-5 and TRBJ1-2; D gene ambiguous. Germline CDR1 and CDR2: MNHEY and SVGAGI. V lost 9 bases, J lost 2 bases, and 13 bases lay in between. The CDR3 runs to 13 residues. The CDR3, as DNA: TGTGCCAGTGCGGCGAAGACGAACTATGGCTACACCTTC. This encodes CASAAKTNYGYTF.

The count of this clone is one. The chain has TRBV6-5 and TRBJ1-5; 9 bases are shared with TRBD1. CDR1 and CDR2 (germline): MNHEY, SVGAGI. V lost 5 bases to trimming and J lost 7 bases; unmatched junction nucleotides: 9. This CDR3 has 15 amino acids. CDR3 bases: TGTGCCAGCAGTCTAACCGGGACAGGGTCACAGCCCCAGCATTTT. Its protein product is CASSLTGTGSQPQHF.

The J gene is TRBJ2-1, the V gene TRBV5-1, with a possible D match to TRBD2 (6 bases). The germline V and J ends were trimmed by 4 bases and 9 bases, with 17 bases remaining between them. In germline, CDR1 is SGHRS, CDR2 YFSETQ. The CDR3 totals 14 residues. In DNA, the CDR3 is TGCGCCAGCAGCCCCCTGGCGGGGCGGGGTGAGCAGTTCTTC. It is translated as CASSPLAGRGEQFF.

This clone was seen a few times. The chain combines TRBV7-8 with TRBJ2-1; a possible D gene is TRBD2 (5 bases). Germline V CDR1 and CDR2: SGHVS, FQNEAQ. The length of the CDR3 is 13 residues. Trimming cost V 8 bases and J 1 base, with 9 bases left between them. CDR3: CASYGESYNEQFF. The CDR3 DNA sequence: TGTGCCAGCTACGGGGAATCCTACAATGAGCAGTTCTTC.

J is TRBJ1-1 and V is TRBV6-6; D unresolved. The germline gives CDR1 MNHNY, CDR2 SVGAGI (reference sequence). V was clipped by 6 bases and J by 3 bases, with 17 bases between them. The CDR3 extends over 15 amino acids. CDR3 protein: CASRLQTTPYTEAFF. As DNA, the CDR3 is TGTGCCAGCAGACTCCAGACAACACCCTACACTGAAGCTTTCTTT.